What follows are 12 T cell receptor beta chains derived from one specimen sequenced in a study of CD8 T cells in Susac syndrome. Random hexamers were used to reverse transcribe 0.5 to 1 ug of RNA. TCRdb re-called the immunoSEQ multiplex PCR reads through MiXCR, storing one row per CDR3 protein. The sample lists about 76,000 distinct CDR3 sequences, 85% to 95% occurring once. Material: CD8+ T cells from PBMCs. Source of these receptors: a human donor with Susac syndrome.

This chain connects TRBV4-3 to TRBJ2-7; TRBD2 matches 8 bases. Germline V gene data show CDR1 as LGHNA and CDR2 as YSLEER. This CDR3 spans 16 amino acids. V was clipped by 0 bases and J by 0 bases; unmatched bases: 4. The CDR3 bases are TGCGCCAGCAGCCAAGATCGGGCGGGAGGCTCCTACGAGCAGTACTTC. Amino acid sequence: CASSQDRAGGSYEQYF.

The chain recombines TRBV5-4 with TRBJ2-5; D not resolved. Trimming pared 4 bases from V and 2 bases from J, leaving 15 bases between. The length of the CDR3 is 15 residues. Germline CDR1 SGHNT, CDR2 YYREEE (reference sequence). CDR3: CASSIIGSGQETQYF. As DNA, the CDR3 is TGTGCCAGCAGCATTATAGGCTCAGGTCAAGAGACCCAGTACTTC. The whole variable domain, filled in from reference TRBV5-4 and TRBJ2-5, reads ETGVTQSPTHLIKTRGQQVTLRCSSQSGHNTVSWYQQALGQGPQFIFQYYREEENGRGNFPPRFSGLQFPNYSSELNVNALELDDSALYLCASSIIGSGQETQYFGPGTRLLVL.

The V gene is TRBV20-1, the J gene TRBJ2-4; 11 nucleotides align to TRBD2. The V gene end was trimmed by 6 bases and the J gene end by 0 bases; junction bases not matched to a gene: 13. CDR3 size: 18 residues. Per the germline V gene, CDR1 is DFQATT and CDR2 is SNEGSKA (reference sequence). The CDR3 DNA sequence: TGCAGTGCACCCGCAGCTAGCGGGAGGTATCGAGCCAAAAACATTCAGTACTTC. Amino acid sequence: CSAPAASGRYRAKNIQYF.

This clonotype was counted once. This chain uses TRBV2 with TRBJ2-1; TRBD2 matches at 12 bases. This CDR3 has 15 amino acids. V lost 8 bases and J lost 7; bases outside the gene matches: 9. CDR1 is SNHLY, CDR2 FYNNEI, per germline. The chain's CDR3 is CASQYGLAGRNEQFF. CDR3 in DNA: TGTGCCAGCCAGTACGGACTAGCGGGACGTAATGAGCAGTTCTTC.

The chain links TRBV5-1 to TRBJ2-2, with D tentatively TRBD1 (5 bases). Per germline, CDR1 SGHRS and CDR2 YFSETQ. V was shortened by 4 bases and J by 6 bases, with 10 bases between the two germline ends. The CDR3 runs 13 residues. CDR3 coding DNA: TGCGCCAGCAGCCTAGGGGTCTCCGGGGAGCTGTTTTTT. This gives the protein CASSLGVSGELFF.

The chain combines TRBV20-1 with TRBJ2-2; the D call may be TRBD1 or TRBD2 (5 bases each). V lost 1 base and J lost 3, with 9 bases in between. Germline V gene lookup returns CDR1 DFQATT and CDR2 SNEGSKA (reference sequence). This CDR3 is built from 14 residues. DNA for the CDR3: TGCAGTGCTAGAGCCGGGACCCACACCGGGGAGCTGTTTTTT. It specifies CSARAGTHTGELFF.

This rearrangement joins TRBV7-8 to TRBJ2-1, with 10 positions matching TRBD2. Unmatched junction bases numbered 7, after V lost 1 base and J lost 16 bases. CDR1 is SGHVS, CDR2 FQNEAQ, per germline. This CDR3 comprises 13 residues. The CDR3 loop is CASSLGVAGGGFF. CDR3 in DNA: TGTGCCAGCAGCTTAGGAGTAGCGGGAGGAGGATTCTTC.

This chain joins TRBV3-1 and TRBJ2-1; TRBD2 matches at 7 bases. This CDR3 is built from 15 residues. The germline CDR1 and CDR2 sequences are LGHDT and YNNKEL (reference sequence). The V and J ends lost 3 bases and 0 bases, in that order; junction bases with no gene match: 2. The CDR3 nucleotides read TGTGCCAGCAGCCACAGCGGGGACTCCTACAATGAGCAGTTCTTC. This encodes CASSHSGDSYNEQFF.

The chain uses TRBV7-2 and TRBJ2-5; D assignment may be TRBD1 or TRBD2 (5 bases each). With 7 bases removed from V and 5 bases from J, the gap between germline ends came to 20 bases. The CDR3 has 15 residues. CDR1 is SGHTA and CDR2 is FQGNSA in the germline V gene. The chain's CDR3 is CASNLWTGPQETQYF. In nucleotides, the CDR3 is TGTGCCAGCAATCTATGGACGGGACCCCAGGAGACCCAGTACTTC.

The rearrangement joins TRBV16 to TRBJ2-1; D call uncertain. CDR3 length: 13 amino acids. CDR1 is KGHSY, CDR2 FQNENV, per germline. V lost 0 bases, J lost 6 bases, and 6 bases lay in between. The CDR3 here is CASSQSRINEQFF. In nucleotides, the CDR3 is TGTGCCAGCAGCCAATCCAGGATCAATGAGCAGTTCTTC.

V is TRBV30 and J is TRBJ2-3, with 12 positions matching TRBD2. Germline V gives CDR1 GTSNPN, CDR2 SVGIG (reference sequence). With 4 bases clipped from V and 4 bases from J, the junction kept 6 bases outside the gene matches. This CDR3 contains 15 residues. CDR3 DNA sequence: TGTGCCTGGACGAGACTAGCGGGAGTAGCAGATACGCAGTATTTT. This gives the protein CAWTRLAGVADTQYF.

The V call is TRBV5-6, the J call TRBJ1-5; 9 bases agree with TRBD1. Germline-derived CDR1 and CDR2 are SGHDT and YYEEEE. The CDR3 extends over 15 amino acids. The junction had 7 bases not matched to a gene; V was cut back by 2 bases and J by 7 bases. The CDR3 sequence: CASSLGTGMDQPQHF. In nucleotides, the CDR3 is TGTGCCAGCAGCTTAGGGACAGGGATGGACCAGCCCCAGCATTTT.